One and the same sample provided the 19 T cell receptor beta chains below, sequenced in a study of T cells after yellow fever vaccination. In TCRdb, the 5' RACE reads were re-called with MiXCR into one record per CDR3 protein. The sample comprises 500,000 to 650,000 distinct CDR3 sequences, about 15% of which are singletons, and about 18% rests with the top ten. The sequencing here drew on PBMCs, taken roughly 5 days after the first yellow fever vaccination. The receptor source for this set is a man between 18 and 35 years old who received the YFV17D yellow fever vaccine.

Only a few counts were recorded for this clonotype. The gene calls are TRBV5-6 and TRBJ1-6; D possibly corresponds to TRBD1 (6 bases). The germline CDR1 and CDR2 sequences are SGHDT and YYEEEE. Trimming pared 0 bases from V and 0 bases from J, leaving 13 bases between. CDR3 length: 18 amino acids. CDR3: CASSLVGGYSSYNSPLHF. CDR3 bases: TGTGCCAGCAGCTTGGTAGGGGGATATAGCTCCTATAATTCACCCCTCCACTTT. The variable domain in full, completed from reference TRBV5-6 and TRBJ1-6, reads DAGVTQSPTHLIKTRGQQVTLRCSPKSGHDTVSWYQQALGQGPQFIFQYYEEEERQRGNFPDRFSGHQFPNYSSELNVNALLLGDSALYLCASSLVGGYSSYNSPLHFGNGTRLTVT.

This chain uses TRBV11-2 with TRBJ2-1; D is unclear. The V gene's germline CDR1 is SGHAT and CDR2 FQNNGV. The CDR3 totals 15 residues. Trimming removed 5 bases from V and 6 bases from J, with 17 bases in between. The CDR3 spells CASSQDGWFINEQFF. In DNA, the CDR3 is TGTGCCAGCAGCCAGGATGGGTGGTTTATCAATGAGCAGTTCTTC.

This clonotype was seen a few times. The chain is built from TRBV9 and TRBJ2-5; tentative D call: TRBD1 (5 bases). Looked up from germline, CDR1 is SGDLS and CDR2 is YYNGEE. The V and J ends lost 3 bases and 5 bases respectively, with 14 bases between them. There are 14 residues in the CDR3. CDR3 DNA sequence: TGTGCCAGCAGCGAGGGGCTGCCAGGGGAGACCCAGTACTTC. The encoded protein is CASSEGLPGETQYF.

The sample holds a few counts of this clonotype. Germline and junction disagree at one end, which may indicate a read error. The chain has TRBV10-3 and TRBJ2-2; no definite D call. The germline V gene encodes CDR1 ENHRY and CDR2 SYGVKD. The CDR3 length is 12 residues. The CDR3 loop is CAITPSTGELFF. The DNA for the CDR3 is TGTGCAATCACGCCCTCCACCGGGGAGCTGTTTTTT.

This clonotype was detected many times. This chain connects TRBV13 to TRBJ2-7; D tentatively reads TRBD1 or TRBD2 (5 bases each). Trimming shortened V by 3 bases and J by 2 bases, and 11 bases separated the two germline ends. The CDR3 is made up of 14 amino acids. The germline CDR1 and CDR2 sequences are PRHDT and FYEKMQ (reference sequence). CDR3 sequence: CASSLPGPTYEQYF. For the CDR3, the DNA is TGTGCCAGCAGCTTGCCGGGACCTACCTACGAGCAGTACTTC.

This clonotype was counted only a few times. The chain's CDR3 is CASSLGLSPLHF. Written as DNA, the CDR3 is TGTGCCAGCAGTTTAGGCCTTTCACCCCTCCACTTT. The J gene is TRBJ1-6, the V gene TRBV12-3 or TRBV12-4; D is ambiguous. The CDR3 is made up of 12 amino acids. V lost 1 base to trimming and J lost 9 bases, with 4 bases between them.

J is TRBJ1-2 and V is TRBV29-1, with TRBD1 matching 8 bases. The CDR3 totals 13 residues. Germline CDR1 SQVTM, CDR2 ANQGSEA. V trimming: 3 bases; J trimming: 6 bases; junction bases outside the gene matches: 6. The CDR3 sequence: CSVEYRGDDGYTF. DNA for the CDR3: TGCAGCGTTGAGTACAGGGGGGACGATGGCTACACCTTC.

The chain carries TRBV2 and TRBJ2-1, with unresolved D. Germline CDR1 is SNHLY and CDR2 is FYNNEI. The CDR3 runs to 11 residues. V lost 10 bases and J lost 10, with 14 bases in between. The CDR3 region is CATYIFSEQFF. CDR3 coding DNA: TGTGCCACCTACATATTCTCCGAGCAGTTCTTC.

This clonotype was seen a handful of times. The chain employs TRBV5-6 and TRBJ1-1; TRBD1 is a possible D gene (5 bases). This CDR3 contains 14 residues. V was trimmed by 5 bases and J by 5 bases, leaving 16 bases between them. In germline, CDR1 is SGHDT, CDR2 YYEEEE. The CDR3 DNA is TGTGCCAGCAGTTCCCTGGGGGTACGAACTGAAGCTTTCTTT. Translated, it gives CASSSLGVRTEAFF.

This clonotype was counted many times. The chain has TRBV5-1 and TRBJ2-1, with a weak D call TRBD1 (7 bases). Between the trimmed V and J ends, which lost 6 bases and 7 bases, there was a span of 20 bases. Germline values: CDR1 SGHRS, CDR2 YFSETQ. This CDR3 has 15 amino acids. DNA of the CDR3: TGCGCCAGCACCAGGGGGGACTGGGCCGGTAATGAGCAGTTCTTC. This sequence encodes CASTRGDWAGNEQFF.

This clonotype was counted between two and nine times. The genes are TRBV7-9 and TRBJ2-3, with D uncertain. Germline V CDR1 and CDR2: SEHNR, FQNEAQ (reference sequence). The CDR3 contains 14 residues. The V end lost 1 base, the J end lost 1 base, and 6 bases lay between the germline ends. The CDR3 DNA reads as TGTGCCAGCAGCTTAGTTCAGGGCACAGATACGCAGTATTTT. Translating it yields CASSLVQGTDTQYF.

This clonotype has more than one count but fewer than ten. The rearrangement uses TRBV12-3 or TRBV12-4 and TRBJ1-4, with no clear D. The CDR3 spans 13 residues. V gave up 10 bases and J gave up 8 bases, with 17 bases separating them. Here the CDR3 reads CATLQTPWEKLFF. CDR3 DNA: TGTGCCACCCTACAGACCCCTTGGGAAAAACTGTTTTTT.

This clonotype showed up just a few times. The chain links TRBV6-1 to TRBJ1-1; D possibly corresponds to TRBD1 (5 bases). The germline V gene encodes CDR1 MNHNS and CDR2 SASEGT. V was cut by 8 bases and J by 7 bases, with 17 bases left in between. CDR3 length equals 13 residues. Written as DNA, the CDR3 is TGTGCCAGCTCCAATCAGGGACGTCTTGAAGCTTTCTTT. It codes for CASSNQGRLEAFF.

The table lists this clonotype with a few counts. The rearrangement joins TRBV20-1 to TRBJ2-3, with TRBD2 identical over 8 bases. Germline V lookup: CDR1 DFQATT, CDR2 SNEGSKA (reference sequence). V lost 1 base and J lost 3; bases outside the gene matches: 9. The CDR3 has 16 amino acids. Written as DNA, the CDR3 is TGCAGTGCTAGAGCCCGGGGGGGAGTTAGGACAGATACGCAGTATTTT. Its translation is CSARARGGVRTDTQYF.

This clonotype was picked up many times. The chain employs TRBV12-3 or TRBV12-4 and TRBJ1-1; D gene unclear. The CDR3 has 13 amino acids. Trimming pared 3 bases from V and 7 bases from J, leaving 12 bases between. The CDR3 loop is CASSFSGEDEAFF. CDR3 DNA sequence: TGTGCCAGCAGTTTCTCTGGGGAAGATGAAGCTTTCTTT.

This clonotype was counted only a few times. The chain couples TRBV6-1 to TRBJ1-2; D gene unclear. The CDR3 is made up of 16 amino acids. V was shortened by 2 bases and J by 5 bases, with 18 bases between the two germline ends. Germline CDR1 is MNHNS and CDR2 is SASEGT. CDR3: CASSENPSRMTYGYTF. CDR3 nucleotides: TGTGCCAGCAGTGAAAACCCTTCCCGGATGACGTATGGCTACACCTTC.

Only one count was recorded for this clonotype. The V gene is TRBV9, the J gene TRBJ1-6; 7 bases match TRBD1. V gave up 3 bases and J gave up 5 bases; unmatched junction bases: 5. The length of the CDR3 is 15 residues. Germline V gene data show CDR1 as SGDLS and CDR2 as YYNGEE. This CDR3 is CASSGEGAHNSPLHF. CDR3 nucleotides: TGTGCCAGCAGCGGAGAGGGGGCCCATAATTCACCCCTCCACTTT.

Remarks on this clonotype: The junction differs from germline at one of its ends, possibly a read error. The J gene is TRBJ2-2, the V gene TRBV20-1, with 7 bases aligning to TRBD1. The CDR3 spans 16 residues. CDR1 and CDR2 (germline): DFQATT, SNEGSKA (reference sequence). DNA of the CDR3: TGCTGTGCTAGGGGGTCCCAGGGGGCGAACACCGGGGAGCTGTTTTTT. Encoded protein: CCARGSQGANTGELFF.

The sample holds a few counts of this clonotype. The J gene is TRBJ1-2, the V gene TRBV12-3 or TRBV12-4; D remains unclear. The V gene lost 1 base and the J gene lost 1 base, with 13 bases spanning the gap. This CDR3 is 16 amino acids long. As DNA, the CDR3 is TGTGCCAGCAGTTTAGGGGTCCTGAACATTAACTATGGCTACACCTTC. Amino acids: CASSLGVLNINYGYTF.